The clone carrying this T cell receptor (beta chain) was recorded a few times. Its target is unknown. This entry belongs to a study of T-cell memory formation after mild COVID-19. Broader study findings: Certain responding clones were present in pre-infection memory, suggesting participation of cross-reactive memory.

CDR3 size: 16 residues. V shed 1 base and J 1 base; nucleotides not matched to a gene: 3. Germline V gene data show CDR1 as LGHDT and CDR2 as YNNKEL (reference sequence). TCRdb re-derived calls from the 5' RACE reads in MiXCR, one entry per CDR3 protein. This sample has hundreds of thousands of distinct CDR3 sequences, with about 20% found just once. The sequenced material came from PBMCs or a T cell subset sorted from them (not recorded which). The rearrangement links TRBV3-1 to TRBJ2-2; 7 positions match TRBD2. The sequence was obtained from an adult woman who had mild COVID-19 (a few samples of this study predate the infection). Cell type and time point are not known. The CDR3 region has the DNA TGTGCCAGCAGCCAAGGGGGACTACAGAACACCGGGGAGCTGTTTTTT. This translates into CASSQGGLQNTGELFF. Looking up the rest from reference TRBV3-1 and TRBJ2-2 gives the full variable domain: DTAVSQTPKYLVTQMGNDKSIKCEQNLGHDTMYWYKQDSKKFLKIMFSYNNKELIINETVPNRFSPKSPDKAHLNLHINSLELGDSAVYFCASSQGGLQNTGELFFGEGSRLTVL.